These T cell receptor beta chains were read from a single sample in a study of blood T cell repertoires in COVID-19. Only in-frame clones appear in the TCRdb table, and some are missing; sequencing was by immunoSEQ multiplex PCR. The sample yields about 95,000 clones, around nine tenths seen once. The sequenced sample consisted of peripheral blood. The source is a woman aged 50 to 60 in a cohort sampled during active COVID-19. The CDR3 runs from the conserved cysteine through the conserved F or W. The D gene is left open where the match is weak. The listing skips clone size in some rows; elsewhere it reads once, few, many or a size class.

clone size,J gene,V gene,D gene,CDR3 protein,CDR3 DNA
-,TRBJ2-5,TRBV5-1,TRBD2,CASSFSGGAETQYF,TGCGCCAGCAGCTTTAGCGGGGGGGCTGAGACCCAGTACTTC
few,TRBJ2-7,TRBV7-9,TRBD2,CASSARGPRAGGGSGEQYF,TGTGCCAGCAGCGCCCGGGGCCCGAGGGCGGGAGGGGGTTCTGGCGAGCAGTACTTC
-,TRBJ1-4,TRBV3-1/TRBV3-2,-,CASSQTSGISNEKLFF,TGTGCCAGCAGCCAAACGTCGGGGATCTCTAATGAAAAACTGTTTTTT
-,TRBJ1-5,TRBV12-3/TRBV12-4,-,CASSLRVSEPQHF,TGTGCCAGCAGTTTGCGAGTGTCGGAGCCCCAGCATTTT
-,TRBJ2-7,TRBV7-2,-,CASSPSGGTSYEQYF,TGTGCCAGCAGCCCGAGCGGTGGTACATCCTACGAGCAGTACTTC
-,TRBJ2-2,TRBV11-3,-,CASSLGGIGELFF,TGTGCCAGCAGCTTAGGAGGGATCGGGGAGCTGTTTTTT
-,TRBJ1-2,TRBV29-1,TRBD1,CSVERDREGYGYTF,TGCAGCGTTGAAAGGGACAGGGAGGGCTATGGCTACACCTTC
-,TRBJ2-5,TRBV5-1,TRBD2,CASSYGTSVVETQYF,TGCGCCAGCAGCTACGGGACTAGCGTGGTGGAGACCCAGTACTTC
-,TRBJ2-7,TRBV10-3,-,CAISASGSYEQYF,TGTGCCATCAGTGCTTCAGGGTCCTACGAGCAGTACTTC
-,TRBJ1-1,TRBV18,TRBD1,CASSPGTGGVLTEAFF,TGTGCCAGCTCACCCGGGACAGGGGGCGTTTTGACTGAAGCTTTCTTT
once,TRBJ1-1,TRBV12-3/TRBV12-4,-,CASSLPGGEAFF,TGTGCCAGCAGTTTACCCGGCGGTGAAGCTTTCTTT
-,TRBJ2-2,TRBV10-2,TRBD2,CASSKRWGGLSNTGELFF,TGCGCCAGTTCGAAACGTTGGGGGGGATTATCGAACACCGGGGAGCTGTTTTTT
-,TRBJ1-6,TRBV4-1,TRBD1,CASSPGQARIYNSPLHF,TGCGCCAGCAGCCCCGGACAGGCAAGAATTTATAATTCACCCCTCCACTTT
-,TRBJ1-1,TRBV19,TRBD1,CASRGDSATNTEAFF,TGTGCCAGTAGGGGGGACAGCGCGACGAACACTGAAGCTTTCTTT
-,TRBJ1-6,TRBV2,-,CASSEGQISPLHF,TGTGCCAGCAGTGAAGGACAGATATCACCCCTCCACTTT
-,TRBJ2-7,TRBV11-3,TRBD2,CASSLDGGGSPAGEQYF,TGTGCCAGCAGCTTAGATGGCGGCGGGAGCCCCGCAGGCGAGCAGTACTTC
-,TRBJ2-4,TRBV19,-,CASREHAKNIQYF,TGTGCCAGTAGGGAGCACGCCAAAAACATTCAGTACTTC
-,TRBJ2-3,TRBV19,TRBD1,CASSSQGQGSTDTQYF,TGTGCCAGTAGTTCACAGGGACAGGGCAGCACAGATACGCAGTATTTT
few,TRBJ1-2,TRBV11-3,-,CASSLSSWGGYTF,TGTGCCAGCAGCTTGTCGAGTTGGGGCGGCTACACCTTC
-,TRBJ2-7,TRBV7-2,-,CASSLFAGASYEQYF,TGTGCCAGCAGCTTATTTGCGGGCGCTTCCTACGAGCAGTACTTC
-,TRBJ2-3,TRBV12-5,TRBD2,CASGPQGLAGVKGTDTQYF,TGTGCTAGTGGCCCCCAGGGGCTAGCGGGAGTCAAGGGCACAGATACGCAGTATTTT
once,TRBJ1-1,TRBV11-2,-,CASSPGLHTEAFF,TGTGCCAGCAGCCCGGGACTTCACACTGAAGCTTTCTTT
-,TRBJ2-2,TRBV19,-,CASSMSRGVLTGELFF,TGTGCCAGTAGTATGAGCAGGGGGGTACTCACCGGGGAGCTGTTTTTT
once,TRBJ2-1,TRBV11-2,TRBD2,CASSLLSGSSLAYNEQFF,TGTGCCAGCAGCTTACTAAGCGGGAGTTCACTCGCCTACAATGAGCAGTTCTTC
-,TRBJ2-5,TRBV5-8,TRBD2,CASSLATGGRETQYF,TGTGCCAGCAGCTTGGCCACGGGGGGTCGGGAGACCCAGTACTTC
once,TRBJ2-1,TRBV9,TRBD2,CASSLTSGTSIPHEQFF,TGTGCCAGCAGCCTCACTAGCGGGACTAGCATCCCTCATGAGCAGTTCTTC
-,TRBJ1-5,TRBV10-2,-,CASSESGGAASQHF,TGCGCCAGCAGCGAATCGGGGGGGGCGGCCTCCCAGCATTTT
-,TRBJ2-7,TRBV2,-,CASSKARGYSYEQYF,TGTGCCAGCAGTAAAGCCCGGGGTTACTCCTACGAGCAGTACTTC
-,TRBJ2-5,TRBV6-5,TRBD2,CASTQREGRSETQYF,TGTGCCAGCACCCAGCGGGAGGGCCGGTCGGAGACCCAGTACTTC
once,TRBJ1-1,TRBV7-8,TRBD1,CASSLWTGMNTEAFF,TGTGCCAGCAGTCTATGGACAGGGATGAACACTGAAGCTTTCTTT
-,TRBJ2-7,TRBV12-5,-,CASGWTNEQYF,TGTGCTAGTGGTTGGACTAACGAGCAGTACTTC
-,TRBJ1-6,TRBV18,-,CASSPTGGGRNNSPLHF,TGTGCCAGCTCACCCACGGGCGGCGGGCGGAATAATTCACCCCTCCACTTT